This T cell receptor beta chain was recorded in a study of persistence of HIV-infected CD4 T cells. About the study: A median of 8 years of suppressive ART preceded sampling.

The stimulus was lysate of CMV-infected fibroblasts, about 10 ug/mL. CD40L-negative CD69-negative CD45RO-high memory CD4+ T cells were sorted as populations depleted of antigen-responding cells. Concerning this clone: The target antigen is unknown.

This CDR3 comprises 15 residues. With 5 bases removed from V and 5 bases from J, the gap between germline ends came to 18 bases. The germline gives CDR1 MDHEN, CDR2 SYDVKM. Sequencing used immunoSEQ version 4 in survey mode. The data were produced by immunoSEQ multiplex PCR, yet TCRdb's version contains in-frame clones alone and is incomplete. The sample carries under 60,000 clones, more than 60% recorded once. General study findings and limits: Degenerate expanded CDR3beta sequences were enriched among CMV- and Gag-responding cells.

The rearrangement links TRBV28 to TRBJ1-2; D is undetermined. The material was CD4+ T cells sorted from PBMCs after approximately 19-hour stimulation, obtained from a patient who received antiretroviral therapy. The sequence was obtained from an adult man with HIV who was CMV-seropositive. Here the CDR3 DNA reads TGTGCCAGCAGTCTCCCCGGGAGGTTCGAATATGGCTACACCTTC. Translating it yields CASSLPGRFEYGYTF.